This is a list of T cell receptor beta chains from one sample in a study of T cells in Graves' hyperthyroidism and ophthalmopathy. Via MiXCR, TCRdb re-called the multiplex PCR reads, giving one row per CDR3 protein. The sample holds approximately 28,000 distinct CDR3 sequences, roughly 45% seen once. The sample was blood. The receptors here all came from a woman aged 30 to 39 with Graves' hyperthyroidism. Each CDR3 is given with its conserved first and last residue. Fields, in order: J gene, clone size, D gene, V gene, CDR3 length, CDR3 DNA, CDR3 protein. A D gene is named only where the DNA matches it firmly. Only part of the rows carry a size: once, few, many, or a class if the clone is expanded.

j_call: TRBJ2-7; clone_size: -; d_call: TRBD2; v_call: TRBV7-3; cdr3_length: 14; cdr3_nt: TGTGCCAGCAGCCCCGGGGGGGACGCCTACGAGCAGTACTTC; cdr3_aa: CASSPGGDAYEQYF
j_call: TRBJ2-3; clone_size: many; d_call: TRBD2; v_call: TRBV14; cdr3_length: 15; cdr3_nt: TGTGCCAGCAGCCGTACTAGCGGGAGGAGTTATACGCAGTATTTT; cdr3_aa: CASSRTSGRSYTQYF
j_call: TRBJ1-1; clone_size: -; d_call: TRBD1; v_call: TRBV9; cdr3_length: 16; cdr3_nt: TGTGCCAGCAGCGCCCTGACAGGGTTAATGAACACTGAAGCTTTCTTT; cdr3_aa: CASSALTGLMNTEAFF
j_call: TRBJ2-7; clone_size: -; d_call: TRBD1; v_call: TRBV2; cdr3_length: 15; cdr3_nt: TGTGCCAGCAGTGACCCCCGGGACAGTTCTTACGAGCAGTACTTC; cdr3_aa: CASSDPRDSSYEQYF
j_call: TRBJ2-2; clone_size: many; d_call: -; v_call: TRBV28; cdr3_length: 14; cdr3_nt: TGTGCCAGGCGAACAGGGACGGGCACCGGGGAGCTGTTTTTT; cdr3_aa: CARRTGTGTGELFF
j_call: TRBJ2-1; clone_size: medium-sized; d_call: TRBD2; v_call: TRBV2; cdr3_length: 13; cdr3_nt: TGTGCCAGCAGGACTAGCGGGTTCGATGAGCAGTTCTTC; cdr3_aa: CASRTSGFDEQFF
j_call: TRBJ2-4; clone_size: many; d_call: TRBD2; v_call: TRBV11-2; cdr3_length: 13; cdr3_nt: TGTGCCAGCAGCTTCTCCCCAGCGGGAGGGCCTGAGTTC; cdr3_aa: CASSFSPAGGPEF
j_call: TRBJ1-1; clone_size: many; d_call: -; v_call: TRBV19; cdr3_length: 15; cdr3_nt: TGTGCCAGTAGTGGTAAGAGGAACCTGAACACTGAAGCTTTCTTT; cdr3_aa: CASSGKRNLNTEAFF
j_call: TRBJ2-3; clone_size: many; d_call: TRBD1; v_call: TRBV7-9; cdr3_length: 15; cdr3_nt: TGTGCCAGCAGCCCCGACAGGGGGCGCATAGATACGCAGTATTTT; cdr3_aa: CASSPDRGRIDTQYF
j_call: TRBJ1-2; clone_size: few; d_call: TRBD1; v_call: TRBV30; cdr3_length: 16; cdr3_nt: TGTGCCTGGAGGGCCCCACACAGGGGAGGTTCCTATGGCTACACCTTC; cdr3_aa: CAWRAPHRGGSYGYTF
j_call: TRBJ1-5; clone_size: -; d_call: -; v_call: TRBV2; cdr3_length: 18; cdr3_nt: TGTGCCACCAGTGATTTTAGGATAGGGCAGGGTCCAAATCAGCCCCAGCATTTT; cdr3_aa: CATSDFRIGQGPNQPQHF
j_call: TRBJ2-1; clone_size: medium-sized; d_call: TRBD1; v_call: TRBV7-3; cdr3_length: 15; cdr3_nt: TGTGCCAGCAGCTCCTGGGACAGGGGAAACAATGAGCAGTTCTTC; cdr3_aa: CASSSWDRGNNEQFF
j_call: TRBJ2-1; clone_size: many; d_call: -; v_call: TRBV6-1; cdr3_length: 13; cdr3_nt: TGTGCCAGCACCCCGACAGTCTACAATGAGCAGTTCTTC; cdr3_aa: CASTPTVYNEQFF
j_call: TRBJ1-5; clone_size: medium-sized; d_call: -; v_call: TRBV19; cdr3_length: 14; cdr3_nt: TGTGCCAGTAGTGGAAGAAATAGCAATCAGCCCCAGCATTTT; cdr3_aa: CASSGRNSNQPQHF
j_call: TRBJ1-5; clone_size: -; d_call: -; v_call: TRBV10-2; cdr3_length: 15; cdr3_nt: TGCGCCAGCAGTGTGACCGGGGAGCTGTTTCAGCCCCAGCATTTT; cdr3_aa: CASSVTGELFQPQHF
j_call: TRBJ1-5; clone_size: many; d_call: -; v_call: TRBV28; cdr3_length: 13; cdr3_nt: TGTGCCAGCAGCCTCCCGACTTCCTGGCCCCAGCATTTT; cdr3_aa: CASSLPTSWPQHF
j_call: TRBJ2-3; clone_size: -; d_call: -; v_call: TRBV20-1; cdr3_length: 15; cdr3_nt: TGCAGTGCTAAAGGTCCCCAGGATAGCACAGATAAGCAGTATTTT; cdr3_aa: CSAKGPQDSTDKQYF
j_call: TRBJ1-5; clone_size: -; d_call: TRBD1; v_call: TRBV2; cdr3_length: 14; cdr3_nt: TGTGCCAGCAGTGAGGGGACAGGGAATCAGCCCCAGCATTTT; cdr3_aa: CASSEGTGNQPQHF
j_call: TRBJ1-1; clone_size: -; d_call: -; v_call: TRBV10-2; cdr3_length: 15; cdr3_nt: TGCGCCAGCAGTGAGTCGATGGGGATGAACACTGAAGCTTTCTTT; cdr3_aa: CASSESMGMNTEAFF
j_call: TRBJ2-5; clone_size: -; d_call: TRBD1; v_call: TRBV12-3/TRBV12-4; cdr3_length: 13; cdr3_nt: TGTGCCAGCAGGACAGGGGGGCAAGAGACCCAGTACTTC; cdr3_aa: CASRTGGQETQYF
j_call: TRBJ2-7; clone_size: -; d_call: -; v_call: TRBV19; cdr3_length: 13; cdr3_nt: TGTGCCAGTAGTGGGGGAAACTCCTACGAGCAGTACTTC; cdr3_aa: CASSGGNSYEQYF
j_call: TRBJ2-3; clone_size: -; d_call: TRBD2; v_call: TRBV7-3; cdr3_length: 16; cdr3_nt: TGTGCCAGCAGCCCGAATCCGGGACTAGCGGGCAATGAGCAGTATTTT; cdr3_aa: CASSPNPGLAGNEQYF
j_call: TRBJ2-7; clone_size: -; d_call: TRBD2; v_call: TRBV7-3; cdr3_length: 18; cdr3_nt: TGTGCCAGCAGCCCCCCAGTTTATCTGACTAGCGTCGCCTACGAGCAGTACTTC; cdr3_aa: CASSPPVYLTSVAYEQYF
j_call: TRBJ2-1; clone_size: -; d_call: -; v_call: TRBV20-1; cdr3_length: 15; cdr3_nt: TGCAGTGCTGGGGGGTGGGACAGATACTACAATGAGCAGTTCTTC; cdr3_aa: CSAGGWDRYYNEQFF
j_call: TRBJ2-4; clone_size: many; d_call: -; v_call: TRBV5-4; cdr3_length: 15; cdr3_nt: TGTGCCAGCAGCCGCGGAGGGGGTGCCAAAAACATTCAGTACTTC; cdr3_aa: CASSRGGGAKNIQYF
j_call: TRBJ2-7; clone_size: -; d_call: TRBD2; v_call: TRBV10-3; cdr3_length: 13; cdr3_nt: TGTGCCATTGGACTAGCTACAGATTACGAGCAGTACTTC; cdr3_aa: CAIGLATDYEQYF
j_call: TRBJ1-1; clone_size: medium-sized; d_call: -; v_call: TRBV10-1; cdr3_length: 15; cdr3_nt: TGCGCCAGCAGTCGGACTGGGTGGCCAAGCACTGAAGCTTTCTTT; cdr3_aa: CASSRTGWPSTEAFF
j_call: TRBJ2-1; clone_size: many; d_call: TRBD2; v_call: TRBV10-2; cdr3_length: 20; cdr3_nt: TGCGCCAGCAGTGAGTATGGCGGGAGAGTAAGTATTGGATCCTACAATGAGCAGTTCTTC; cdr3_aa: CASSEYGGRVSIGSYNEQFF
j_call: TRBJ1-4; clone_size: few; d_call: -; v_call: TRBV18; cdr3_length: 13; cdr3_nt: TGTGCCAGCTCACCCCCTATTCGGGAAAAACTGTTTTTT; cdr3_aa: CASSPPIREKLFF
j_call: TRBJ1-2; clone_size: once; d_call: -; v_call: TRBV19; cdr3_length: 14; cdr3_nt: TGTGCCAGTAGTACGATACCCCCCGCTTCTGGCTACACCTTC; cdr3_aa: CASSTIPPASGYTF
j_call: TRBJ2-2; clone_size: -; d_call: -; v_call: TRBV6-2/TRBV6-3; cdr3_length: 14; cdr3_nt: TGTGCCAGCAGGCCCGTGATCCTCAGAGGCGAGCTGTTTTTT; cdr3_aa: CASRPVILRGELFF